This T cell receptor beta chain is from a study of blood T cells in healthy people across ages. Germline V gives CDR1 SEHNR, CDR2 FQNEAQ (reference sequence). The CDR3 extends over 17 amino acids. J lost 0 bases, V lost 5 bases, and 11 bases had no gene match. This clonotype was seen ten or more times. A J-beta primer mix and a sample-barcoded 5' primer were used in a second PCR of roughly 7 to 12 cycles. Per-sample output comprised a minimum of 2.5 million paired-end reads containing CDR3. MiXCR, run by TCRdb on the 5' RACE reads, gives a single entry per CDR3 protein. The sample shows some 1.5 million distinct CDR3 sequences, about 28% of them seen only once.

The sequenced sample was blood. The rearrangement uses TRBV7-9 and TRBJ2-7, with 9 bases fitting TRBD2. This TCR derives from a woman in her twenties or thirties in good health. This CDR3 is CASSPGSGSRSSYEQYF. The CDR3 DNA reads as TGTGCCAGCAGCCCCGGTAGCGGGAGCAGGAGCTCCTACGAGCAGTACTTC.